The next 24 T cell receptor beta chains were all read from a single sample in a study of cytotoxic CD8 clonotypes in ibrutinib-treated CLL. Libraries were prepared by immunoSEQ multiplex PCR; TCRdb keeps only in-frame clonotypes and omits some of them. In the table there are 110,000 or so clones, 45% to 65% of which are singletons. The sample consisted of PBMCs, taken after 24 months of ibrutinib treatment. These TCRs come from a human donor with chronic lymphocytic leukemia.

The chain joins TRBV7-9 to TRBJ2-7; the match to TRBD1 covers 9 bases. There are 15 residues in the CDR3. Trimming removed 5 bases from V and 3 bases from J; junction bases left unmatched: 8. Looked up from germline, CDR1 is SEHNR and CDR2 is FQNEAQ (reference sequence). The CDR3 reads CASSPDGQGIYEQYF. DNA for the CDR3: TGTGCCAGCAGCCCAGACGGACAGGGGATCTACGAGCAGTACTTC.

In this sample, this clone turned up a few times. The chain uses TRBV5-8 and TRBJ1-1, with 7 positions matching TRBD1. V dropped 0 bases and J dropped 6; count of bases not matched to a gene: 11. The germline gives CDR1 SGHTS, CDR2 YDEGEE. The CDR3 has 16 residues. Here the CDR3 reads CASSLGRQGMSAEAFF. CDR3 sequence (DNA): TGTGCCAGCAGCTTGGGTAGACAGGGAATGTCAGCTGAAGCTTTCTTT.

V gene TRBV5-6 combines with J gene TRBJ2-5, with D perhaps matching TRBD1 or TRBD2 (5 bases each). Between the trimmed V and J ends, which lost 7 bases and 7 bases, there was a span of 17 bases. Germline CDR1 reads SGHDT; CDR2 reads YYEEEE. The CDR3 consists of 13 residues. The CDR3 DNA is TGTGCCAGCCATGATCAGGGAGAATGGACCCAGTACTTC. Translated: CASHDQGEWTQYF.

This clone was picked up a small number of times. This chain connects TRBV4-2 to TRBJ2-7, with TRBD1 matching 10 bases. The CDR3 totals 13 residues. The germline V gene encodes CDR1 LGHNA and CDR2 YNFKEQ. Trimming at V came to 5 bases and at J to 4 bases, leaving 2 bases not matched to a gene. The CDR3 nucleotides are TGTGCCAGCAGCGCGGACAGGGGGTACGAGCAGTACTTC. Its protein is CASSADRGYEQYF.

This rearrangement joins TRBV11-2 to TRBJ2-3; weak D call: TRBD1 (8 bases). From germline, CDR1 is SGHAT and CDR2 FQNNGV. CDR3 length: 17 amino acids. Trimming took off 1 base at V and 2 bases at J, with 16 bases between the two ends. For the CDR3, the DNA is TGTGCCAGCAGCTTAGGAAGCGGGACAGGTATCACAGATACGCAGTATTTT. Encoded protein: CASSLGSGTGITDTQYF.

The rearrangement joins TRBV25-1 to TRBJ1-2, with a weak D call TRBD1 (5 bases). The V gene's germline CDR1 is MGHDK and CDR2 SYGVNS. V was clipped by 5 bases and J by 7 bases, with 11 bases between them. The CDR3 is made up of 12 amino acids. The DNA of the CDR3 is TGTGCCAGCAGTCCTCAGGGAGTTGGCTACACCTTC. Translating gives CASSPQGVGYTF.

This clone is a singleton in its sample. The V call is TRBV5-4, the J call TRBJ1-2; maybe TRBD1 (6 bases). CDR3 length: 14 amino acids. CDR1 and CDR2 (germline): SGHNT, YYREEE (reference sequence). Trimming left V 2 bases short and J 0 bases short, with 8 bases between. CDR3: CASSLRTANYGYTF. CDR3 coding DNA: TGTGCCAGCAGCTTACGGACAGCTAACTATGGCTACACCTTC.

This clone was seen more than once but under ten times. The rearrangement links TRBV7-2 to TRBJ2-3; tentative D call: TRBD1 (5 bases). The V end lost 5 bases, the J end lost 3 bases, and 6 bases lay between the germline ends. The CDR3 sequence is 12 residues long. From germline, CDR1 is SGHTA and CDR2 FQGNSA. CDR3 protein: CASSPGTDTQYF. The CDR3 region has the DNA TGTGCCAGCAGCCCAGGGACAGATACGCAGTATTTT.

The chain employs TRBV30 and TRBJ1-2, with D unclear. The CDR3 is 11 amino acids. Germline V gene sequence: CDR1 GTSNPN, CDR2 SVGIG (reference sequence). Deletions cut 3 bases from V and 7 bases from J, with 9 bases between. The CDR3 coding sequence is TGTGCCTGGAGGAGGCAACTTGGCTACACCTTC. Translating it yields CAWRRQLGYTF.

The V call is TRBV6-5, the J call TRBJ1-6; D remains ambiguous. V was cut by 7 bases and J by 7 bases, with 11 bases left in between. The CDR3 runs to 13 residues. The germline V gene has CDR1 MNHEY and CDR2 SVGAGI. The CDR3 DNA follows: TGTGCCAGCATTCGGACGGACAATTCACCCCTCCACTTT. This codes for CASIRTDNSPLHF.

This chain uses TRBV9 with TRBJ1-2; 10 bases map to TRBD1. The J segment lost 6 bases and the V segment lost 4 bases, leaving 9 bases of the junction unmatched. Germline assignment: CDR1 SGDLS and CDR2 YYNGEE. This CDR3 is 15 amino acids long. CDR3 nucleotides: TGTGCCAGCAGCCGAAGGACAGGGGGTATTCATGGCTACACCTTC. Protein product: CASSRRTGGIHGYTF. Looking up the rest from reference TRBV9 and TRBJ1-2 gives the full variable domain: DSGVTQTPKHLITATGQRVTLRCSPRSGDLSVYWYQQSLDQGLQFLIQYYNGEERAKGNILERFSAQQFPDLHSELNLSSLELGDSALYFCASSRRTGGIHGYTFGSGTRLTVV.

The rearrangement links TRBV10-3 to TRBJ2-2, with D tentatively TRBD1 (6 bases). V lost 0 bases and J lost 6, with 8 bases in between. From germline, CDR1 is ENHRY and CDR2 SYGVKD. The CDR3 loop spans 14 amino acids. In nucleotides, the CDR3 is TGTGCCATCAGTGAGTCAACAGGGTCCGGGGAGCTGTTTTTT. It codes for CAISESTGSGELFF.

The chain links TRBV29-1 to TRBJ2-1; unclear D gene. V lost 5 bases and J 6 bases, leaving 8 bases between the germline ends. In germline, CDR1 is SQVTM, CDR2 ANQGSEA. The CDR3 is 11 residues long. The CDR3 region is CSVWVGNEQFF. CDR3 nucleotides: TGCAGCGTTTGGGTGGGCAATGAGCAGTTCTTC.

V and J are TRBV10-3 and TRBJ1-3; D is undetermined. Looked up from germline, CDR1 is ENHRY and CDR2 is SYGVKD. CDR3 length: 17 amino acids. Trimming took off 0 bases at V and 0 bases at J, with 12 bases between the two ends. DNA of the CDR3: TGTGCCATCAGTGAGTCCTTGACACCCTCCTCTGGAAACACCATATATTTT. Residues: CAISESLTPSSGNTIYF.

This chain links TRBV7-9 with TRBJ1-3; possible D gene TRBD1, 6 bases. The V end was cut by 2 bases, the J end by 8 bases, with 10 bases between. Germline assignment: CDR1 SEHNR and CDR2 FQNEAQ (reference sequence). This CDR3 is built from 13 residues. The CDR3 region has the DNA TGTGCCAGCAGCTTATCAGGGGTGGACACCATATATTTT. Translation: CASSLSGVDTIYF.

This chain joins TRBV10-2 and TRBJ1-5, with TRBD1 matching over 7 bases. The germline gives CDR1 WSHSY, CDR2 SAAADI. The junction had 10 bases not matched to a gene; V was cut back by 5 bases and J by 0 bases. The CDR3 is made up of 17 amino acids. CDR3 sequence: CASSNRGPGYSNQPQHF. The CDR3 nucleotides are TGCGCCAGCAGTAACAGGGGCCCCGGGTATAGCAATCAGCCCCAGCATTTT.

The rearrangement joins TRBV9 to TRBJ2-1, with a possible D match to TRBD2 (6 bases). Trimming took off 4 bases at V and 7 bases at J, with 21 bases between the two ends. Germline-derived CDR1 and CDR2 are SGDLS and YYNGEE. This CDR3 comprises 16 residues. CDR3 sequence (DNA): TGTGCCAGCAGCCCCGCCGGACTACGACTGGGGAATGAGCAGTTCTTC. This gives the protein CASSPAGLRLGNEQFF.

The chain joins TRBV29-1 to TRBJ1-1; D gene ambiguous. The V end lost 1 base, the J end lost 6 bases, and 15 bases lay between the germline ends. The length of the CDR3 is 14 residues. Germline V gives CDR1 SQVTM, CDR2 ANQGSEA. The CDR3 reads CSVEVRLERSEAFF. DNA of the CDR3: TGCAGCGTTGAAGTCCGTTTGGAGCGTTCTGAAGCTTTCTTT.

The chain combines TRBV11-3 with TRBJ1-1; D is undetermined. The CDR3 is 13 amino acids. The V end lost 0 bases, the J end lost 0 bases, and 2 bases lay between the germline ends. CDR1 and CDR2 from the germline V gene are SGHNT and YENEEA. The CDR3 loop is CASSLEMNTEAFF. In DNA form, the CDR3 reads TGTGCCAGCAGCTTAGAAATGAACACTGAAGCTTTCTTT.

J is TRBJ1-4 and V is TRBV10-3; a possible D gene is TRBD1 (5 bases). From germline, CDR1 is ENHRY and CDR2 SYGVKD. V lost 3 bases, J lost 8 bases, and 13 bases lay in between. The CDR3 runs 14 residues. CDR3 coding DNA: TGTGCCATCAGTGATACAGGAGGAAGGGAAAAACTGTTTTTT. Its protein is CAISDTGGREKLFF.

This chain uses TRBV30 with TRBJ1-5; 7 bases align to TRBD1. The V gene's germline CDR1 is GTSNPN and CDR2 SVGIG (reference sequence). The CDR3 length is 17 residues. Trimming cost V 4 bases and J 3 bases; bases outside gene matches: 15. The CDR3 loop is CAWTKGQLSYSNQPQHF. CDR3 in DNA: TGTGCCTGGACGAAGGGACAGCTCAGTTACTCCAATCAGCCCCAGCATTTT.

The chain is built from TRBV30 and TRBJ2-7; D possibly corresponds to TRBD2 (5 bases). Looked up from germline, CDR1 is GTSNPN and CDR2 is SVGIG (reference sequence). The V end was cut by 3 bases, the J end by 3 bases, with 6 bases between. The CDR3 totals 11 residues. The CDR3 DNA reads TGTGCCTGGAGCGGGGTCTACGAGCAGTACTTC. Protein: CAWSGVYEQYF.

V is TRBV14 and J is TRBJ1-6; D is uncertain. Germline V gives CDR1 SGHDN, CDR2 FVKESK. V was pared by 1 base and J by 6 bases, with 10 bases between. The CDR3 spans 15 residues. The CDR3 sequence is CASSQGNSLNSPLHF. The CDR3 DNA reads TGTGCCAGCAGCCAAGGGAACAGCCTTAATTCACCCCTCCACTTT.

The chain has TRBV30 and TRBJ1-2; 9 nucleotides line up with TRBD1. V lost 0 bases, J lost 5 bases, and 1 base stayed unmatched. The CDR3 has 13 amino acids. Germline lookup yields CDR1 GTSNPN and CDR2 SVGIG (reference sequence). The CDR3 sequence: CAWSVGQGYGYTF. The CDR3 coding sequence is TGTGCCTGGAGTGTAGGACAGGGGTATGGCTACACCTTC. Using reference TRBV30 and TRBJ1-2 for the parts outside the CDR3, the full variable domain is SQTIHQWPATLVQPVGSPLSLECTVEGTSNPNLYWYRQAAGRGLQLLFYSVGIGQISSEVPQNLSASRPQDRQFILSSKKLLLSDSGFYLCAWSVGQGYGYTFGSGTRLTVV.